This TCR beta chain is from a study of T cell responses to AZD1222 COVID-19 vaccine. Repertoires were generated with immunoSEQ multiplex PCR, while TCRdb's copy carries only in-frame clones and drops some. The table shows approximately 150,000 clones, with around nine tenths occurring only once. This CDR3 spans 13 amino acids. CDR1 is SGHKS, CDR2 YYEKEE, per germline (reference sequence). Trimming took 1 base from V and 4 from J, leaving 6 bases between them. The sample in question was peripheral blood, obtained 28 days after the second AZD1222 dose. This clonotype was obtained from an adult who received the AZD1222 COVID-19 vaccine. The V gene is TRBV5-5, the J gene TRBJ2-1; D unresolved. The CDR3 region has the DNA TGTGCCAGCAGCTTGACGGAATACAATGAGCAGTTCTTC. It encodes CASSLTEYNEQFF.